A single sample is the source of the 23 T cell receptor beta chains below, sequenced in a study of CD8+ T cells in alopecia areata. Indicated treatment: oral pan-JAK inhibitor, 5-10 mg twice daily. Sequencing templates came from extracted RNA that was reverse transcribed into cDNA. The data were produced by immunoSEQ multiplex PCR, yet TCRdb's version contains in-frame clones alone and is incomplete. The table has under 200,000 clones, approximately 62% seen once; the top ten hold approximately 15%. The specimen was CD4+ T cells sorted from blood, collected at week 24, from a patient treated with tofacitinib. These receptors all come from a human donor with alopecia areata.

The J gene is TRBJ2-5, the V gene TRBV7-8; 9 bases align to TRBD2. Germline trimming cut 5 bases from V and 4 bases from J; bases unmatched to any gene: 5. The CDR3 spans 14 residues. Germline CDR1 reads SGHVS; CDR2 reads FQNEAQ. The CDR3 reads CASSGTSSRETQYF. The CDR3 DNA is TGTGCCAGCAGCGGGACTAGCTCTCGAGAGACCCAGTACTTC. Full variable domain (outside the CDR3, taken from reference TRBV7-8 and TRBJ2-5): GAGVSQSPRYKVAKRGQDVALRCDPISGHVSLFWYQQALGQGPEFLTYFQNEAQLDKSGLPSDRFFAERPEGSVSTLKIQRTQQEDSAVYLCASSGTSSRETQYFGPGTRLLVL.

The chain combines TRBV5-1 with TRBJ1-2; the D gene is possibly TRBD1 (6 bases). The CDR3 is 16 residues long. With 4 bases removed from V and 4 bases from J, the gap between germline ends came to 20 bases. Germline V CDR1 and CDR2: SGHRS, YFSETQ. The CDR3 protein is CASSRFLDRSTYGYTF. The CDR3, as DNA: TGCGCCAGCAGCAGATTTCTGGACAGAAGCACCTATGGCTACACCTTC. Supplemented by reference TRBV5-1 and TRBJ1-2, the full variable domain reads KAGVTQTPRYLIKTRGQQVTLSCSPISGHRSVSWYQQTPGQGLQFLFEYFSETQRNKGNFPGRFSGRQFSNSRSEMNVSTLELGDSALYLCASSRFLDRSTYGYTFGSGTRLTVV.

The rearrangement joins TRBV2 to TRBJ2-3, with TRBD1 matching over 11 bases. This CDR3 spans 13 amino acids. The V and J ends lost 6 bases and 6 bases, in that order; junction bases with no gene match: 2. Germline CDR1 is SNHLY and CDR2 is FYNNEI. CDR3 region: CASSGTGGDTQYF. The CDR3 nucleotides are TGTGCCAGCAGCGGGACAGGGGGGGATACGCAGTATTTT.

The V call is TRBV29-1, the J call TRBJ2-4; 7 positions agree with TRBD2. Germline V CDR1 and CDR2: SQVTM, ANQGSEA. Unmatched junction bases numbered 5, after V lost 4 bases and J lost 5 bases. This CDR3 comprises 13 residues. The CDR3 sequence is CSVGEGRENIQYF. The CDR3 DNA reads TGCAGCGTTGGAGAAGGGAGGGAAAACATTCAGTACTTC.

This clone was detected only a few times. The V gene is TRBV10-3, the J gene TRBJ2-7, with D tentatively TRBD1 or TRBD2 (5 bases each). The CDR3 is 17 amino acids. V was shortened by 2 bases and J by 1 base, with 18 bases between the two germline ends. Germline V CDR1 and CDR2: ENHRY, SYGVKD. CDR3 region: CAISEGTEQGRSYEQYF. The CDR3 DNA reads TGTGCCATCAGTGAGGGGACGGAGCAGGGACGTTCCTACGAGCAGTACTTC.

This chain uses TRBV15 with TRBJ1-1, with 8 bases lining up with TRBD1. The V gene's germline CDR1 is LNHNV and CDR2 YYDKDF (reference sequence). This CDR3 spans 15 amino acids. V dropped 2 bases and J dropped 4; count of bases not matched to a gene: 6. For the CDR3, the DNA is TGTGCCACCAGCAGACAGGGGGCTAGGGGCACTGAAGCTTTCTTT. This sequence encodes CATSRQGARGTEAFF.

This clone showed up just a few times. V is TRBV19 and J is TRBJ1-5; D perhaps matches TRBD1 (5 bases). Deletions cut 4 bases from V and 3 bases from J, with 7 bases between. The V gene's germline CDR1 is LNHDA and CDR2 SQIVND (reference sequence). The CDR3 is made up of 13 amino acids. DNA of the CDR3: TGTGCCAGTAGTACAGGGAACAATCAGCCCCAGCATTTT. Translated: CASSTGNNQPQHF.

The gene calls are TRBV29-1 and TRBJ1-4; D possibly corresponds to TRBD1 (5 bases). Germline assignment: CDR1 SQVTM and CDR2 ANQGSEA. The CDR3 extends over 13 amino acids. V dropped 7 bases and J dropped 3 bases, with 12 bases sitting between them. The CDR3 sequence: CSAKTAANEKLFF. CDR3 coding DNA: TGCAGCGCTAAGACAGCCGCTAATGAAAAACTGTTTTTT.

In DNA form, the CDR3 reads TGTGCCACCAGCAGAGATCTACCCTATGGCTACACCTTC. Amino acid sequence: CATSRDLPYGYTF. The chain uses TRBV15 and TRBJ1-2; D is uncertain. V dropped 0 bases and J dropped 4 bases, with 6 bases sitting between them. Germline CDR1 LNHNV, CDR2 YYDKDF (reference sequence). The CDR3 extends over 13 amino acids.

The chain has TRBV5-1 and TRBJ2-5; D is undetermined. Germline CDR1 is SGHRS and CDR2 is YFSETQ. This CDR3 has 11 amino acids. V was shortened by 7 bases and J by 2 bases, with 6 bases between the two germline ends. CDR3 DNA: TGCGCCAGCGGGCCTCAAGAGACCCAGTACTTC. Its translation is CASGPQETQYF.

This clone was found a few times. J is TRBJ2-7 and V is TRBV29-1; 10 nucleotides agree with TRBD1. The length of the CDR3 is 14 residues. The V gene end was trimmed by 3 bases and the J gene end by 3 bases; junction bases not matched to a gene: 5. CDR1 is SQVTM, CDR2 ANQGSEA, per germline. The CDR3 region is CSVDVGTGVYEQYF. The CDR3 DNA reads TGCAGCGTTGATGTGGGGACAGGGGTCTACGAGCAGTACTTC.

This chain joins TRBV5-6 and TRBJ1-5, with a possible D match to TRBD1 (5 bases). This CDR3 spans 13 amino acids. Trimming removed 3 bases from V and 4 bases from J, with 8 bases in between. Germline V gives CDR1 SGHDT, CDR2 YYEEEE. This chain's CDR3 is CASSWGGNQPQHF. The CDR3 DNA is TGTGCCAGCAGCTGGGGCGGGAATCAGCCCCAGCATTTT.

The V call is TRBV30, the J call TRBJ1-5; 8 bases map to TRBD1. The V gene's germline CDR1 is GTSNPN and CDR2 SVGIG (reference sequence). The V gene end was trimmed by 2 bases and the J gene end by 2 bases; junction bases not matched to a gene: 2. The CDR3 has 14 amino acids. CDR3 residues: CAWSQGAGNQPQHF. The CDR3 DNA reads as TGTGCCTGGAGTCAGGGGGCAGGCAATCAGCCCCAGCATTTT. Complete variable domain (other parts from reference TRBV30 and TRBJ1-5): SQTIHQWPATLVQPVGSPLSLECTVEGTSNPNLYWYRQAAGRGLQLLFYSVGIGQISSEVPQNLSASRPQDRQFILSSKKLLLSDSGFYLCAWSQGAGNQPQHFGDGTRLSIL.

The rearrangement links TRBV29-1 to TRBJ2-3; D is perhaps TRBD1 (8 bases). Germline CDR1 SQVTM, CDR2 ANQGSEA. With 4 bases removed from V and 4 bases from J, the gap between germline ends came to 15 bases. The CDR3 totals 14 residues. The CDR3 DNA is TGCAGCGTTGCTGGACAGGGAGGGCCAGATACGCAGTATTTT. This gives the protein CSVAGQGGPDTQYF.

The chain is built from TRBV6-5 and TRBJ1-3, with TRBD1 as a possible D gene (5 bases). The CDR3 runs 13 residues. Germline V gives CDR1 MNHEY, CDR2 SVGAGI. Trimming took 5 bases from V and 3 from J, leaving 8 bases between them. CDR3: CASSRGNGNTIYF. The DNA for the CDR3 is TGTGCCAGCAGTCGGGGGAATGGAAACACCATATATTTT.

The chain joins TRBV29-1 to TRBJ2-5; D is unclear. V lost 1 base and J 5 bases, leaving 14 bases between the germline ends. Germline V lookup: CDR1 SQVTM, CDR2 ANQGSEA. The CDR3 extends over 14 amino acids. This chain's CDR3 is CSVEARWIGETQYF. CDR3 in DNA: TGCAGCGTTGAAGCTAGGTGGATTGGGGAGACCCAGTACTTC.

To note about this clone: The junction differs from germline at one of its ends, possibly a read error. This chain uses TRBV15 with TRBJ2-4; maybe TRBD2 (9 bases). The CDR3 contains 18 residues. Germline CDR1 reads LNHNV; CDR2 reads YYDKDF (reference sequence). CDR3 bases: TGCGAACACAGGGGGAGCGGGGGGCTCTCCTTAGCCAAAAACATTCAGTACTTC. Translating it yields CEHRGSGGLSLAKNIQYF.

The chain employs TRBV4-1 and TRBJ2-5, with D uncertain. Trimming stripped 1 base from V and 5 bases from J, with 8 bases between. The germline CDR1 and CDR2 sequences are MGHRA and YSYEKL. This CDR3 spans 13 amino acids. The CDR3 is CASSQAISETQYF. The CDR3 nucleotides are TGCGCCAGCAGCCAAGCTATCTCGGAGACCCAGTACTTC.

As concerns this clone: The junction and the germline gene differ at one end; a read error may be behind it. The J gene is TRBJ2-7, the V gene TRBV2, with D perhaps matching TRBD1 (6 bases). CDR1 is SNHLY and CDR2 is FYNNEI in the germline V gene. This CDR3 region has 12 residues. The CDR3, as DNA: TGTGCCAGCAGTGTACAACAGGGCTCTTCTCAATTC. Encoded protein: CASSVQQGSSQF.

There are a few counts of this clone. This chain joins TRBV11-3 and TRBJ1-4, with unresolved D. The CDR3 sequence is 14 residues long. V lost 0 bases to trimming and J lost 7 bases, with 9 bases between them. The germline V gene encodes CDR1 SGHNT and CDR2 YENEEA. CDR3 sequence: CASSLDGVAEKLFF. The CDR3 DNA is TGTGCCAGCAGCTTAGACGGAGTCGCTGAAAAACTGTTTTTT.

This clone showed up just a few times. V gene TRBV1 combines with J gene TRBJ2-4. TRBV1 is given as a pseudogene. This CDR3 contains 8 residues. The DNA for the CDR3 is TGCACCAGCAGCCATTACGTATTC. This sequence encodes CTSSHYVF.

The chain joins TRBV10-3 to TRBJ2-7, with unresolved D. CDR1 is ENHRY and CDR2 is SYGVKD in the germline V gene. This CDR3 comprises 13 residues. Between the trimmed V and J ends, which lost 4 bases and 2 bases, there was a span of 9 bases. CDR3 in amino acids: CAISVGVAYEQYF. The CDR3 bases are TGTGCCATCAGTGTGGGCGTTGCCTACGAGCAGTACTTC.

This clone was recorded once. The chain carries TRBV6-1 and TRBJ2-7; no clear D gene. The CDR3 covers 14 residues. V lost 2 bases to trimming and J lost 2 bases, with 10 bases between them. The germline V gene encodes CDR1 MNHNS and CDR2 SASEGT. The chain's CDR3 is CASSEWAETYEQYF. CDR3 DNA sequence: TGTGCCAGCAGTGAATGGGCAGAGACCTACGAGCAGTACTTC.